This T cell receptor (beta chain) was identified in a study of T-cell memory formation after mild COVID-19. Study overall: For the most part, TCR clusters were specific to one donor. Study-wide results and caveats: Clones contracting day 15 to 85 were balanced CD4/CD8; later expanders leaned CD4+.

V lost 7 bases and J lost 0, with 8 bases in between. CDR3 length: 14 amino acids. Germline V gene data show CDR1 as KGHDR and CDR2 as SFDVKD. With constant-segment primers, 5'RACE yielded cDNA libraries of TCR alpha and TCR beta that carried sample barcodes and UMIs. TCRdb fed the 5' RACE reads into MiXCR, producing one record per CDR3 protein. Of 400,000 or so distinct CDR3 sequences in the sample, around 19% were seen once. A note on this clonotype: No antigen is known for it.

This chain joins TRBV24-1 and TRBJ2-2; D is unresolved. The origin of this receptor is an adult woman who had mild COVID-19 (a few samples of this study predate the infection). Cell type and time point are not known. Sequencing was done on a sample of PBMCs or a T cell subset sorted from them (not recorded which). CDR3 in DNA: TGTGCCACCAGACAGAATTCGAACACCGGGGAGCTGTTTTTT. Amino acid sequence: CATRQNSNTGELFF.